This T cell receptor beta chain was recovered during a study of blood T cell repertoires in COVID-19. Original processing methods: Estimates of nucleated cell counts were drawn from the amplification of reference gene primers. Produced via immunoSEQ multiplex PCR; TCRdb's table is partial and in-frame only. From that table come the V and J calls and clone size; the DNA was used to work out D and trimming. The table lists about 140,000 clones, more than 80% of them singletons. This CDR3 has 15 residues. CDR1 MNHNS and CDR2 SASEGT come from the germline V gene. J was trimmed by 3 bases and V by 0 bases; bases with no gene match: 2.

J is TRBJ2-1 and V is TRBV6-1; 7 bases are shared with TRBD2. The sequence derives from a woman of 80 years or more with acute or convalescent COVID-19. The sequenced material came from peripheral blood. The CDR3 is CASSEALAVYNEQFF. CDR3 nucleotide sequence: TGTGCCAGCAGTGAAGCCCTAGCGGTCTACAATGAGCAGTTCTTC.